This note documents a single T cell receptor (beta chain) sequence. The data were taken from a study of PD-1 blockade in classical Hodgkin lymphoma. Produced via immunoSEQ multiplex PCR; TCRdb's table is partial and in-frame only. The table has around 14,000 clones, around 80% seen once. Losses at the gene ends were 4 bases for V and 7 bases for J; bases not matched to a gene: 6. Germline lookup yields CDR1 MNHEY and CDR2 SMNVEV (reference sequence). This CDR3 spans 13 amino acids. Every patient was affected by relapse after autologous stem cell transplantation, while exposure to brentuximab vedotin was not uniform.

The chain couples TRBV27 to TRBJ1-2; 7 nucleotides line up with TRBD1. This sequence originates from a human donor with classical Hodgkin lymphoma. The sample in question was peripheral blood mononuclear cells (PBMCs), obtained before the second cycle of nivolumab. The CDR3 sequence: CASSSPHRGGYTF. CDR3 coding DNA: TGTGCCAGCAGTTCGCCTCACAGGGGTGGCTACACCTTC.